This TCR beta chain was profiled in a study of blood T cell repertoires in COVID-19. Study overall: T cells, B-cell-depleted T cells, or PBMCs supplied cDNA or gDNA.

In the authors' methods: The assay estimated nucleated cells by amplifying reference gene primers. Repertoires were generated with immunoSEQ multiplex PCR, while TCRdb's copy carries only in-frame clones and drops some. V, J and clone size derive from that table, while D and trimming were established from the DNA sequence. The sample shows 250,000 to 400,000 clones, approximately 87% of them seen only once. The sample was peripheral blood. The origin of this receptor is a woman between 25 and 40 years old with COVID-19, enrolled during active disease.

CDR3 protein: CASSLAREDTQYF. In DNA form, the CDR3 reads TGTGCCAGCAGCTTAGCCCGCGAAGATACGCAGTATTTT. The chain links TRBV7-2 to TRBJ2-3; no firm D call. CDR3 size: 13 residues. With 0 bases removed from V and 5 bases from J, the gap between germline ends came to 6 bases. Germline V gene sequence: CDR1 SGHTA, CDR2 FQGNSA.